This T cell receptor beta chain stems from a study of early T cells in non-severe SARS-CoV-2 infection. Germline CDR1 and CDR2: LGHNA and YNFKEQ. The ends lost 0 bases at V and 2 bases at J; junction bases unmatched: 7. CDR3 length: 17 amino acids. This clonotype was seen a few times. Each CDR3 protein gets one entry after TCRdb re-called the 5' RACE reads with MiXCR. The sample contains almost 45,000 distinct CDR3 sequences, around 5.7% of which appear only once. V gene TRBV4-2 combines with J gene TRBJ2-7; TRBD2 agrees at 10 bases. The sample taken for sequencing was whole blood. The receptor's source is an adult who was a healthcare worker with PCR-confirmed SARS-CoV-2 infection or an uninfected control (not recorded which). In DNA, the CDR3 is TGTGCCAGCAGCCAAGATCATAGCGGGGGGCCAGCCTACGAGCAGTACTTC. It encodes CASSQDHSGGPAYEQYF.